Listed here are 5 T cell receptor beta chains from one sample, sequenced in a study of shared clonotypes between healthy human individuals. TCRdb keeps only in-frame clones here, not all; method: immunoSEQ multiplex PCR. Among tens of thousands of clones listed, about 61% were seen once. Sequencing was carried out using memory CD8+ T cells sorted from blood. Subset described: CD45RO+ cells pooled with CCR7-negative TemRA cells. The receptors stem from a man aged 30 to 39 in good health.

This clone was seen only a few times. The CDR3 loop is CASSPTGYYEQYF. Written as DNA, the CDR3 is TGTGCCAGCAGCCCGACGGGTTACTACGAGCAGTACTTC. This sequence joins TRBV27 and TRBJ2-7, with no clear D. Trimming shortened V by 6 bases and J by 3 bases, and 12 bases separated the two germline ends. In germline, CDR1 is MNHEY, CDR2 SMNVEV (reference sequence). This CDR3 spans 13 amino acids.

The V call is TRBV2, the J call TRBJ2-7, with 8 bases identical to TRBD2. Germline CDR1 reads SNHLY; CDR2 reads FYNNEI. This CDR3 is built from 14 residues. J was trimmed by 4 bases and V by 4 bases; bases with no gene match: 6. The CDR3 sequence: CASSGGTSIYEQYF. For the CDR3, the DNA is TGTGCCAGCAGTGGTGGGACTAGTATTTACGAGCAGTACTTC.

This chain joins TRBV11-2 and TRBJ1-3; 8 bases align to TRBD1. This CDR3 is 19 amino acids long. The germline CDR1 and CDR2 sequences are SGHAT and FQNNGV. V gave up 7 bases and J gave up 2 bases; unmatched junction bases: 19. The CDR3 nucleotides are TGTGCCAGCACCATGTCAGCGGGTCAGGACAGGGTAACTGGAAACACCATATATTTT. This sequence encodes CASTMSAGQDRVTGNTIYF.

This clone has more than one count but fewer than ten. The rearrangement joins TRBV5-6 to TRBJ2-1, with 8 bases aligning to TRBD2. Losses at the gene ends were 0 bases for V and 6 bases for J; bases not matched to a gene: 8. Germline V lookup: CDR1 SGHDT, CDR2 YYEEEE. This CDR3 has 16 residues. Here the CDR3 DNA reads TGTGCCAGCAGCTTGGCCTTCGCTAGCGGGCCCAATGAGCAGTTCTTC. It is translated as CASSLAFASGPNEQFF.

The chain has TRBV7-6 and TRBJ2-7; D is uncertain. V was shortened by 3 bases and J by 2 bases, with 11 bases between the two germline ends. CDR3 length equals 14 residues. The germline V gene has CDR1 SGHVS and CDR2 FNYEAQ. The CDR3 reads CASSFSLSTYEQYF. The CDR3 bases are TGTGCCAGCAGCTTCTCATTATCAACCTACGAGCAGTACTTC.